Listed below are T cell receptor beta chains from one sample, sequenced in a study of T-cell reconstitution after alpha-beta-depleted transplantation in children. TCRdb re-called the PCR reads through MiXCR, storing one row per CDR3 protein. The sample consists of over 200,000 distinct CDR3 sequences, around 9.9% of them appearing once. Sample: PBMCs, taken before TCRalphabeta/CD19-depleted stem cell transplant. The source of these receptors is a child less than two years old with acute myeloid leukemia, due to receive a stem cell transplant. The CDR3 runs from the conserved cysteine through the conserved F or W. Each record gives: clone size, V gene, D gene, J gene, CDR3 DNA, CDR3 protein. D genes are given only for firm matches. The size entry is marked missing in some rows and otherwise reads once, few, many or a size class.

many	TRBV20-1	NA	TRBJ1-1	TGCAGTGCTAGTGCCAACACTGAAGCTTTCTTT	CSASANTEAFF
few	TRBV14	TRBD2	TRBJ2-1	TGTGCCAGCAGCCAAGCCCCTAGCGGGAGTTGGTACAATGAGCAGTTCTTC	CASSQAPSGSWYNEQFF
few	TRBV6-2/TRBV6-3	TRBD2	TRBJ2-7	TGTGCCAGCAGTTACGGCGTTAGCGGGGCGATCTACGAGCAGTACTTC	CASSYGVSGAIYEQYF
many	TRBV7-6	TRBD1	TRBJ1-3	TGTGCCAGCAGCCAGGACAGGGGAGGAAACACCATATATTTT	CASSQDRGGNTIYF
many	TRBV20-1	NA	TRBJ1-3	TGCAGTGGGCAGTCTGGAAACACCATATATTTT	CSGQSGNTIYF
many	TRBV10-2	NA	TRBJ1-4	TGCGCCAGCAGCCCCGGGACGAGTAATGAAAAACTGTTTTTT	CASSPGTSNEKLFF
many	TRBV7-2	TRBD1	TRBJ2-3	TGTGCCAGCAGCCAACTCAGGGGGGATACGCAGTATTTT	CASSQLRGDTQYF
NA	TRBV7-8	NA	TRBJ2-1	TGTGCCAGCAGCTTAAACCGCTTCTCCTACAATGAGCAGTTCTTC	CASSLNRFSYNEQFF
many	TRBV7-2	TRBD2	TRBJ2-1	TGTGCCAGCAGCTTACGAATGGCGGGGGGCAATGAGCAGTTCTTC	CASSLRMAGGNEQFF
NA	TRBV20-1	TRBD2	TRBJ2-5	TGCAGTGCTCCAGGGCTAGCGGGGGAAGAGACCCAGTACTTC	CSAPGLAGEETQYF
many	TRBV25-1	NA	TRBJ1-2	TGTGCCAGCAGTGGGGACCGGGGGGGGCGGAGTGGCTACACCTTC	CASSGDRGGRSGYTF
many	TRBV10-3	NA	TRBJ2-3	TGTGCCATTAGGGGGGTCGGGGGCACAGATACGCAGTATTTT	CAIRGVGGTDTQYF
many	TRBV5-8	NA	TRBJ2-2	TGTGCCAGCAGCCTTCGCTACAGCCCCACCGGGGAGCTGTTTTTT	CASSLRYSPTGELFF
many	TRBV29-1	TRBD2	TRBJ2-4	TGCAGCGTTGACGGCTTAGCGGGAGGGGGGGCCAAAAACATTCAGTACTTC	CSVDGLAGGGAKNIQYF
NA	TRBV19	TRBD1	TRBJ1-4	TGTGCCAGTAATGGACAGGGGCCTCTCGGCGGCAAAAAACTGTTTTTT	CASNGQGPLGGKKLFF
many	TRBV28	NA	TRBJ1-6	TGTGCCAGCAGTTTGGGGGCTTATAATTCACCCCTCCACTTT	CASSLGAYNSPLHF
many	TRBV7-8	TRBD2	TRBJ2-1	TGTGCCAGCAGTTCTAGCGGGAGGAGTAACAATGAGCAGTTCTTC	CASSSSGRSNNEQFF
many	TRBV2	NA	TRBJ1-2	TGTGCCGGTCAGCCTAACTATGGCTACACCTTC	CAGQPNYGYTF
many	TRBV20-1	NA	TRBJ2-3	TGCAGTGCTGTGCTTAGCGGCACAGATACGCAGTATTTT	CSAVLSGTDTQYF
many	TRBV28	NA	TRBJ1-6	TGTGCCAGCAACTTGGGTAGCTCCTATAATTCACCCCTCCACTTT	CASNLGSSYNSPLHF
many	TRBV5-1	NA	TRBJ2-7	TGCGCCAGCAGCTTGGAAGGGGGGACGGTGGACGAGCAGTACTTC	CASSLEGGTVDEQYF
many	TRBV20-1	NA	TRBJ2-1	TGCAGTGCTAGAGTCCCAGCGGCTTCCCCGAATGAGCAGTTCTTC	CSARVPAASPNEQFF
many	TRBV12-3/TRBV12-4	TRBD2	TRBJ2-1	TGTGCCAGCAGTTTATTTGGTACTAGCGCTATCGATGAGCAGTTCTTC	CASSLFGTSAIDEQFF
NA	TRBV5-4	NA	TRBJ2-7	TGTGCCAGCAGCTTCCGGGACGGTACCTACGAGCAGTACTTC	CASSFRDGTYEQYF